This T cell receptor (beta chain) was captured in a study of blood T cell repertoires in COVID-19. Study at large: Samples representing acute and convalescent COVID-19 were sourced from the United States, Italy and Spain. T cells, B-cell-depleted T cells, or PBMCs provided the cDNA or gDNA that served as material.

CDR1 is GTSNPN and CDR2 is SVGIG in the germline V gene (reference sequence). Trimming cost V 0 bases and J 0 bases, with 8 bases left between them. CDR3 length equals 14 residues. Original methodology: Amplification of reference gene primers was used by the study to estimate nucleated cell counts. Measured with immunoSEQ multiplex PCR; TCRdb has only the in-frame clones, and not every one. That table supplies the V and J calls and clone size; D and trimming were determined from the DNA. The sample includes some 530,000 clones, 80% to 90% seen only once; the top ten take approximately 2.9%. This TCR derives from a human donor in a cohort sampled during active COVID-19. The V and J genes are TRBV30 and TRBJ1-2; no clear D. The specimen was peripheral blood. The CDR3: CAWSVRLPNYGYTF. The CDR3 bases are TGTGCCTGGAGTGTACGACTTCCTAACTATGGCTACACCTTC.